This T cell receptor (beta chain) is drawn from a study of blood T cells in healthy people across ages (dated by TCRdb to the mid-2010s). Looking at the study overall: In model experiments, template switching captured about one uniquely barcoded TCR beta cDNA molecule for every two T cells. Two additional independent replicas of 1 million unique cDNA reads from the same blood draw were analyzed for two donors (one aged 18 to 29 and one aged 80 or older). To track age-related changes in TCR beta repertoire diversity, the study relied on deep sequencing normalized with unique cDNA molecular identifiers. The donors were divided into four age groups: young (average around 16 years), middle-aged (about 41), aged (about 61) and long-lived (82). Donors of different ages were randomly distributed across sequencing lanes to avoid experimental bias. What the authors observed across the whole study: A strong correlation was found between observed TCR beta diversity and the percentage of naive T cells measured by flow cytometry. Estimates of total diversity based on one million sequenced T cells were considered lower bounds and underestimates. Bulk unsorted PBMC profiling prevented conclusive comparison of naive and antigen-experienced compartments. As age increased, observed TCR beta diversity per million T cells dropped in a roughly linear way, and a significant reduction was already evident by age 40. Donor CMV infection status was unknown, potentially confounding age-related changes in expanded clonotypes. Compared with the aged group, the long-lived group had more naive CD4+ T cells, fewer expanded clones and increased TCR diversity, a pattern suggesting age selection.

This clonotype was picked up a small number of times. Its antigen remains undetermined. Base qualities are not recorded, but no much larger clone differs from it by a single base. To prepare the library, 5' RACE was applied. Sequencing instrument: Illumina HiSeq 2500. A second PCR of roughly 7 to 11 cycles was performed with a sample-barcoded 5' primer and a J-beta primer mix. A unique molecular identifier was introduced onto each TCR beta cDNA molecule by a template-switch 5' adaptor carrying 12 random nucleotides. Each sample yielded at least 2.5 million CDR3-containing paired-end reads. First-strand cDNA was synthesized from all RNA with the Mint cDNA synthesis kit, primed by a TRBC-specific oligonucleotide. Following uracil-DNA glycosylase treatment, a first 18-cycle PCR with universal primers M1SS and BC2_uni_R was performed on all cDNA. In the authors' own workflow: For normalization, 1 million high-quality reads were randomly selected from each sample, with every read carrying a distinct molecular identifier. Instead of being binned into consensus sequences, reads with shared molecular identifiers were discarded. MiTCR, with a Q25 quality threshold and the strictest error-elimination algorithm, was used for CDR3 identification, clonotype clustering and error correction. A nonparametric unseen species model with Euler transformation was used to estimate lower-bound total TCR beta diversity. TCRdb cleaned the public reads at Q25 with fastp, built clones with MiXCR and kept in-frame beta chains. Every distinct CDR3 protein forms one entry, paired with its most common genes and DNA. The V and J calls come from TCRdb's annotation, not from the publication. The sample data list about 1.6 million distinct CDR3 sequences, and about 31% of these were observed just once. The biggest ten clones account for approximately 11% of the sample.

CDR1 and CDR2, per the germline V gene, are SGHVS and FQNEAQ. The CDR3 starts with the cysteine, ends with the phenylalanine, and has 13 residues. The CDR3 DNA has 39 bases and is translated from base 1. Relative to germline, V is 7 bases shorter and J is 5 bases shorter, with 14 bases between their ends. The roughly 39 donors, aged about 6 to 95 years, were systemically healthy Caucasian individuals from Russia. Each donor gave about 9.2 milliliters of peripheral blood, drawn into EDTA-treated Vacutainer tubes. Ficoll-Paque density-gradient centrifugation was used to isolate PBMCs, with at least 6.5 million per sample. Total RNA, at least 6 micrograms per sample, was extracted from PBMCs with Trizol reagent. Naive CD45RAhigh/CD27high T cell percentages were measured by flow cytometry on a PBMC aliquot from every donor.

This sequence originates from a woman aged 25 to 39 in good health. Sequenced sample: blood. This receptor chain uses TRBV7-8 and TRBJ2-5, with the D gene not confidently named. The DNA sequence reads TGTGCCAGCATCCCCCCGGGCCAGGAGACCCAGTACTTC. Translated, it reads CASIPPGQETQYF.